This T cell receptor beta chain is drawn from a study of T cells in Graves' hyperthyroidism and ophthalmopathy. There were TCR beta CDR3 regions amplified from RNA transcripts. An initial round of RT-PCR targeting the TCR CDR3 relied on the HTBI primer set. TCRdb called the multiplex PCR reads again in MiXCR, with one record for every CDR3 protein. This sample has hundreds of thousands of distinct CDR3 sequences, with about 45% found just once. The V end lost 5 bases, the J end lost 3 bases, and 17 bases lay between the germline ends. CDR3 size: 15 residues. Germline V gene sequence: CDR1 SGHTA, CDR2 FQGNSA. Study-level findings and limits: Most thyroid clonotypes with frequency above 0.001 were detected in blood.

A remark on this clonotype: Its target is unknown.

This TCR came from an adult man with Graves' disease, either hyperthyroidism or ophthalmopathy (not recorded which). The sample comprised peripheral blood or thyroid tissue (not recorded which). This sequence joins TRBV7-2 and TRBJ2-7; perhaps TRBD2 as D (6 bases). CDR3 sequence: CASSTPGTLNYEQYF. In DNA form, the CDR3 reads TGTGCCAGCAGCACCCCCGGGACTTTAAACTACGAGCAGTACTTC. Full variable domain (remainder filled in from reference TRBV7-2 and TRBJ2-7): GAGVSQSPSNKVTEKGKDVELRCDPISGHTALYWYRQSLGQGLEFLIYFQGNSAPDKSGLPSDRFSAERTGGSVSTLTIQRTQQEDSAVYLCASSTPGTLNYEQYFGPGTRLTVT.